This T cell receptor beta chain emerged from a study of cytomegalovirus exposure and HLA in healthy donors. Study background: Out of fewer than 500 genotyped donors, 81% belonged to the Caucasian-associated ancestry cluster.

Points from the study as a whole: The likely origin of a cluster of highly shared sequence variants was a sequencing artifact. For TCR beta chains, V- and J-gene trimming was later linked to a missense DCLRE1C variant.

The primer mix had 60 Vbeta and 13 Jbeta primers. In the authors' methods: A follow-up analysis tallied about 80 million unique TCR beta chains, roughly 11 million shared. The protocol was immunoSEQ multiplex PCR, while the TCRdb copy is restricted to in-frame clones and leaves out a portion. V, J and clone size derive from that table, while D and trimming were established from the DNA sequence. The sample holds 150,000 to 200,000 clones, more than 65% seen once. Germline V CDR1 and CDR2: SGHDT, YYEEEE. After removal of 4 bases from V and 4 bases from J, the junction contained 14 bases not matched to a gene. There are 17 residues in the CDR3. To note about this clone: Its antigen remains unknown.

V usage is TRBV5-6 and J usage is TRBJ1-2, with 9 bases aligning to TRBD1. This TCR was sampled from a woman in her 30s in good health and CMV-seropositive. Sequences were obtained from PBMCs. CDR3 sequence reads: CASSPLTLGQGAYGYTF. In DNA form, the CDR3 reads TGTGCCAGCAGCCCCCTCACCCTGGGACAGGGTGCCTATGGCTACACCTTC.